This passage covers 24 T cell receptor beta chains from one sample sequenced in a study of blood T cell repertoires in COVID-19. Libraries were prepared by immunoSEQ multiplex PCR; TCRdb keeps only in-frame clonotypes and omits some of them. The table includes 230,000 or so clones, roughly 88% detected once. Input material: PBMCs or T cells enriched from blood (not recorded which). The source of these receptors is a woman aged 40 to 55 with acute COVID-19.

V and J are TRBV2 and TRBJ1-1; possible D gene TRBD1, 6 bases. V lost 2 bases to trimming and J lost 1 base, with 8 bases between them. The CDR3 extends over 14 amino acids. The germline CDR1 and CDR2 sequences are SNHLY and FYNNEI. CDR3 nucleotide sequence: TGTGCCAGCAGTGAAAGAGGGGGGAACACTGAAGCTTTCTTT. This translates into CASSERGGNTEAFF.

About this clone: Other DNA sequences in the same sample also yield this CDR3. V is TRBV2 and J is TRBJ2-2; D perhaps matches TRBD1 (7 bases). The CDR3 runs to 14 residues. Between the trimmed V and J ends, which lost 8 bases and 2 bases, there was a span of 12 bases. Germline lookup yields CDR1 SNHLY and CDR2 FYNNEI. The CDR3 bases are TGTGCCAGCCGGGGGACAGTTAACACCGGGGAGCTGTTTTTT. Amino acids: CASRGTVNTGELFF.

The V and J genes are TRBV7-2 and TRBJ2-7, with D perhaps TRBD2 (5 bases). Germline-derived CDR1 and CDR2 are SGHTA and FQGNSA. The CDR3 sequence is 14 residues long. V was shortened by 5 bases and J by 2 bases, with 13 bases between the two germline ends. The CDR3: CASSPGPGAYEQYV. The CDR3 bases are TGTGCCAGCAGCCCGGGCCCCGGGGCCTACGAGCAGTACGTC.

This chain connects TRBV6-5 to TRBJ1-3; D call uncertain. The CDR3 totals 14 residues. V lost 5 bases, J lost 4 bases, and 12 bases lay in between. Germline V lookup: CDR1 MNHEY, CDR2 SVGAGI. The DNA for the CDR3 is TGTGCCAGCAGTCAGCACGGACTCGGAAACACCATATATTTT. Encoded protein: CASSQHGLGNTIYF.

The genes are TRBV28 and TRBJ2-2; TRBD1 agrees at 7 bases. CDR3 length: 16 residues. With 5 bases clipped from V and 5 bases from J, the junction kept 11 bases outside the gene matches. Germline V CDR1 and CDR2: MDHEN, SYDVKM. The CDR3 loop is CASSRPTGLITGELFF. CDR3 in DNA: TGTGCCAGCAGTCGCCCGACAGGGCTGATAACCGGGGAGCTGTTTTTT.

The CDR3 here is CAWSVPGMGTFF. For the CDR3, the DNA is TGTGCCTGGAGTGTACCCGGGATGGGGACTTTCTTT. The rearrangement uses TRBV30 and TRBJ1-1, with unresolved D. Germline V CDR1 and CDR2: GTSNPN, SVGIG (reference sequence). The CDR3 runs to 12 residues. The V gene lost 0 bases and the J gene lost 12 bases, with 14 bases spanning the gap.

This clone was counted a few times. The J gene is TRBJ1-1, the V gene TRBV7-9, with 7 bases aligning to TRBD1. The CDR3 has 14 amino acids. The V gene's germline CDR1 is SEHNR and CDR2 FQNEAQ (reference sequence). V lost 5 bases, J lost 5 bases, and 8 bases stayed unmatched. This chain's CDR3 is CASSTWDRSTEAFF. The DNA for the CDR3 is TGTGCCAGCAGCACCTGGGACAGATCGACTGAAGCTTTCTTT.

About this clone: One junction end does not reproduce the germline sequence, and a read error may be involved. The genes are TRBV7-7 and TRBJ2-3, with D possibly being TRBD1 (5 bases). The CDR3 covers 14 residues. In germline, CDR1 is SSHAT, CDR2 FNYEAQ (reference sequence). CDR3 in DNA: TGTGCTAGCAGCTTGGGCAGGGGCACAGATACGCAGTATTTT. Amino acid sequence: CASSLGRGTDTQYF.

This chain links TRBV27 with TRBJ1-2; 10 nucleotides agree with TRBD1. J was trimmed by 7 bases and V by 1 base; bases with no gene match: 9. CDR3 length equals 16 residues. Germline V gene data show CDR1 as MNHEY and CDR2 as SMNVEV (reference sequence). DNA for the CDR3: TGTGCCAGCAGTTTATATACGGGACAGGGGCTGAGTGGCTACACCTTC. Translation gives CASSLYTGQGLSGYTF.

The chain recombines TRBV12-3 or TRBV12-4 with TRBJ1-2; 7 bases are shared with TRBD1. The trim removed 3 bases at V and 4 bases at J, leaving 2 bases unmatched. This CDR3 is 13 amino acids long. The CDR3 DNA reads as TGTGCCAGCAGTTTGGACAGGAGCTATGGCTACACCTTC. Its protein product is CASSLDRSYGYTF.

CDR3 in amino acids: CASSPTGQGVVYGYTF. The CDR3, as DNA: TGTGCCAGCAGTCCGACCGGACAGGGGGTTGTCTATGGCTACACCTTC. V gene TRBV27 combines with J gene TRBJ1-2; 10 bases fit TRBD1. This CDR3 region has 16 residues. Germline V gives CDR1 MNHEY, CDR2 SMNVEV (reference sequence). With 5 bases clipped from V and 4 bases from J, the junction kept 10 bases outside the gene matches.

The chain links TRBV30 to TRBJ1-3; the D gene is possibly TRBD1 (5 bases). CDR3 length equals 15 residues. Germline loops: CDR1 GTSNPN, CDR2 SVGIG (reference sequence). Trimming left V 0 bases short and J 4 bases short, with 13 bases between. CDR3: CAWSVQSGLGNTIYF. The DNA for the CDR3 is TGTGCCTGGAGTGTACAGTCGGGACTGGGAAACACCATATATTTT.

CDR3 residues: CASSTGHGELFF. DNA for the CDR3: TGCGCCAGCAGCACAGGGCACGGGGAGCTGTTTTTT. J is TRBJ2-2 and V is TRBV5-1, with TRBD1 as a possible D gene (6 bases). CDR1 SGHRS and CDR2 YFSETQ come from the germline V gene. The length of the CDR3 is 12 residues. The V end was cut by 4 bases, the J end by 7 bases, with 8 bases between. Full variable domain (missing parts from reference TRBV5-1 and TRBJ2-2): KAGVTQTPRYLIKTRGQQVTLSCSPISGHRSVSWYQQTPGQGLQFLFEYFSETQRNKGNFPGRFSGRQFSNSRSEMNVSTLELGDSALYLCASSTGHGELFFGEGSRLTVL.

V is TRBV5-6 and J is TRBJ1-4, with D possibly matching TRBD1 (6 bases). The germline CDR1 and CDR2 sequences are SGHDT and YYEEEE. The length of the CDR3 is 16 residues. V was cut by 3 bases and J by 2 bases, with 14 bases left in between. Here the CDR3 reads CASSSKSDRTNEKLFF. Here the CDR3 DNA reads TGTGCCAGCAGCTCGAAGTCTGACAGGACTAATGAAAAACTGTTTTTT.

The chain couples TRBV6-5 to TRBJ1-2; D is undetermined. V was cut by 6 bases and J by 4 bases, with 9 bases left in between. The length of the CDR3 is 12 residues. CDR1 and CDR2 (germline): MNHEY, SVGAGI. Here the CDR3 reads CASSKIPYGYTF. Written as DNA, the CDR3 is TGTGCCAGCAGCAAAATCCCCTATGGCTACACCTTC.

V and J are TRBV2 and TRBJ1-2, with a tentative D call TRBD1 (5 bases). Germline-derived CDR1 and CDR2 are SNHLY and FYNNEI. Deletions cut 5 bases from V and 7 bases from J, with 11 bases between. The CDR3 is 12 amino acids. The CDR3: CASSSGSFGYTF. CDR3 coding DNA: TGTGCCAGCAGTTCAGGGTCGTTTGGCTACACCTTC.

This clone has a handful of counts. The V call is TRBV7-2, the J call TRBJ2-7; TRBD2 aligns across 12 bases. Germline loops: CDR1 SGHTA, CDR2 FQGNSA. The CDR3 is 14 residues long. J lost 2 bases, V lost 7 bases, and 3 bases had no gene match. The CDR3 loop is CASNRLAGAYEQYF. The CDR3 nucleotides read TGTGCCAGCAACCGACTAGCGGGGGCCTACGAGCAGTACTTC.

This chain joins TRBV18 and TRBJ1-1, with a tentative D call TRBD1 (5 bases). From germline, CDR1 is KGHSH and CDR2 LQKENI. This CDR3 contains 14 residues. The germline V and J ends were trimmed by 6 bases and 11 bases, with 22 bases remaining between them. The CDR3 coding sequence is TGTGCCAGCTCTAATAACGGGGCAGGACTAGAGGCTTTCTTT. Protein product: CASSNNGAGLEAFF.

CDR3 in amino acids: CASSYGSTGGTGELFF. DNA of the CDR3: TGTGCCAGCAGCTATGGGTCTACGGGGGGCACCGGGGAGCTGTTTTTT. This chain links TRBV5-4 with TRBJ2-2, with 7 bases identical to TRBD2. CDR1 is SGHNT, CDR2 YYREEE, per germline (reference sequence). This CDR3 has 16 residues. J was trimmed by 4 bases and V by 3 bases; bases with no gene match: 9.

This clone was found once. The chain joins TRBV4-1 to TRBJ2-5; D may be TRBD2 (6 bases). Germline V gives CDR1 MGHRA, CDR2 YSYEKL. This CDR3 comprises 15 residues. V was cut by 1 base and J by 5 bases, with 14 bases left in between. The CDR3 sequence is CASSQALAGLETQYF. The CDR3 coding sequence is TGCGCCAGCAGCCAAGCCCTTGCGGGGTTGGAGACCCAGTACTTC.

The J gene is TRBJ2-1, the V gene TRBV10-2; 8 bases align to TRBD2. J lost 4 bases, V lost 6 bases, and 5 bases had no gene match. There are 14 residues in the CDR3. Looked up from germline, CDR1 is WSHSY and CDR2 is SAAADI. The DNA of the CDR3 is TGCGCCAGCAGGGTAGCGGGGCCGTACAATGAGCAGTTCTTC. It encodes CASRVAGPYNEQFF.

The rearrangement joins TRBV14 to TRBJ2-3, with 8 bases aligning to TRBD1. CDR1 and CDR2 (germline): SGHDN, FVKESK. The V and J ends lost 0 bases and 0 bases, in that order; junction bases with no gene match: 2. The CDR3 length is 16 residues. Written as DNA, the CDR3 is TGTGCCAGCAGCCAAGATACAGGGGGGAGCACAGATACGCAGTATTTT. Its translation: CASSQDTGGSTDTQYF.

As for this clone: Additional DNA sequences in this sample encode the identical CDR3. The rearrangement uses TRBV5-1 and TRBJ1-6, with 9 bases fitting TRBD1. The CDR3 contains 15 residues. V was clipped by 5 bases and J by 7 bases; unmatched bases: 7. The germline V gene has CDR1 SGHRS and CDR2 YFSETQ. This CDR3 reads CASSLEGQGNSPLHF. Written as DNA, the CDR3 is TGCGCCAGCAGTCTGGAGGGACAGGGCAATTCACCCCTCCACTTT.

V usage is TRBV7-9 and J usage is TRBJ2-1; D ambiguous. The CDR3 sequence is 14 residues long. CDR1 SEHNR and CDR2 FQNEAQ come from the germline V gene (reference sequence). Deletions cut 3 bases from V and 6 bases from J, with 12 bases between. This chain's CDR3 is CASSFGSQLNEQFF. The CDR3 bases are TGTGCCAGCAGCTTCGGGTCACAACTCAATGAGCAGTTCTTC.